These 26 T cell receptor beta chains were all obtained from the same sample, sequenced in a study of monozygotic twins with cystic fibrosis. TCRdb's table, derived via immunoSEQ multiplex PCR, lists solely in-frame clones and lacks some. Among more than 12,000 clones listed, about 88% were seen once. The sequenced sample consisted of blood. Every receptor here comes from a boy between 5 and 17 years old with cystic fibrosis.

CDR3 DNA: TGTGCCAGCAGCCCAGACCTTGGTTACGGTGAAGCTTTCTTT. Its translation: CASSPDLGYGEAFF. The rearrangement links TRBV5-4 to TRBJ1-1; D unresolved. In germline, CDR1 is SGHNT, CDR2 YYREEE (reference sequence). The ends were cut back, 4 bases at V and 7 bases at J, with 17 bases in the middle. CDR3 size: 14 residues.

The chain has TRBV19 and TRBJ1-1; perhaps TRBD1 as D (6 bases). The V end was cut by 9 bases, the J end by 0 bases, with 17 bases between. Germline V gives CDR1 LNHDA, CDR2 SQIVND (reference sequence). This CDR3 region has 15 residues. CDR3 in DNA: TGTGCCAGCACCCGGGGGGCAGCGATGAACACTGAAGCTTTCTTT. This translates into CASTRGAAMNTEAFF.

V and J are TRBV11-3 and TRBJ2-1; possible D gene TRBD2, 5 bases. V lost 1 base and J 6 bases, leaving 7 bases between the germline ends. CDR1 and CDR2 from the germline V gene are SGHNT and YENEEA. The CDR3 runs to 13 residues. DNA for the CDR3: TGTGCCAGCAGCTTAGCCGAGGGCAATGAGCAGTTCTTC. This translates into CASSLAEGNEQFF. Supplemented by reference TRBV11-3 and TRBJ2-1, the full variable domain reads EAGVVQSPRYKIIEKKQPVAFWCNPISGHNTLYWYLQNLGQGPELLIRYENEEAVDDSQLPKDRFSAERLKGVDSTLKIQPAELGDSAVYLCASSLAEGNEQFFGPGTRLTVL.

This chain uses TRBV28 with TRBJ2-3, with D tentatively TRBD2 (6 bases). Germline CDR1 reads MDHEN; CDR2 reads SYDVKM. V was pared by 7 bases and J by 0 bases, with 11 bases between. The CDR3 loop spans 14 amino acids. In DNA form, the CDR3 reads TGTGCCAGCACCCCGGGACTTAGCACAGATACGCAGTATTTT. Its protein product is CASTPGLSTDTQYF.

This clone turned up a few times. The CDR3 DNA reads TGTGCCTGGAACAGGGGGAACGAGCAGTACTTC. Its protein product is CAWNRGNEQYF. The chain couples TRBV30 to TRBJ2-7; 8 bases line up with TRBD1. Germline trimming cut 4 bases from V and 5 bases from J; bases unmatched to any gene: 1. Germline V CDR1 and CDR2: GTSNPN, SVGIG (reference sequence). CDR3 length: 11 residues.

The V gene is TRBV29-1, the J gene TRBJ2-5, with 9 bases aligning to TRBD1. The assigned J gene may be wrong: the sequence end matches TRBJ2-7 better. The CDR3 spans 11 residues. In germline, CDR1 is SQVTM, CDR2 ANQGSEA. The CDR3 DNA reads TGCAGCGTGGGACAGGGCCACGAGCAGTACTTC. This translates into CSVGQGHEQYF.

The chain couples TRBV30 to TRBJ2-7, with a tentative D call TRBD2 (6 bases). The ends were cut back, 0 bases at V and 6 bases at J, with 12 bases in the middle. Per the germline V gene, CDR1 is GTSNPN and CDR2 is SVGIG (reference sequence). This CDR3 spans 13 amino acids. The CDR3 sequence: CAWSVWRASEQYF. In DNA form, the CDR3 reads TGTGCCTGGAGTGTATGGAGGGCCTCCGAGCAGTACTTC.

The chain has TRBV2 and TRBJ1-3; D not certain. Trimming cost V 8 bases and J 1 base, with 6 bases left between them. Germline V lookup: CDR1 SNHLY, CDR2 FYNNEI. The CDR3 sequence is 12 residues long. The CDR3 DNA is TGTGCCAGCTGCTTGTCTGGAAACACCATATATTTT. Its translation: CASCLSGNTIYF. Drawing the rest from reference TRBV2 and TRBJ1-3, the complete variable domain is EPEVTQTPSHQVTQMGQEVILRCVPISNHLYFYWYRQILGQKVEFLVSFYNNEISEKSEIFDDQFSVERPDGSNFTLKIRSTKLEDSAMYFCASCLSGNTIYFGEGSWLTVV.

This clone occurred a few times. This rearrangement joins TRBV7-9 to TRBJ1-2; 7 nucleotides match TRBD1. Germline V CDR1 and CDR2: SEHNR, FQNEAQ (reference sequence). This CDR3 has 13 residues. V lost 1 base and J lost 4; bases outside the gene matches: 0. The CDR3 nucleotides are TGTGCCAGCAGCTTAGGGGACAGCTATGGCTACACCTTC. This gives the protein CASSLGDSYGYTF.

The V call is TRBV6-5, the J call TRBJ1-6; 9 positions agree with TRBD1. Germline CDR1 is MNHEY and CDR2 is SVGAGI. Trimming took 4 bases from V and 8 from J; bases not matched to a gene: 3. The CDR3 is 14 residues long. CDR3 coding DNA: TGTGCCAGCAGTTCGGGACAGGGCTATTCACCCCTCCACTTT. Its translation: CASSSGQGYSPLHF.

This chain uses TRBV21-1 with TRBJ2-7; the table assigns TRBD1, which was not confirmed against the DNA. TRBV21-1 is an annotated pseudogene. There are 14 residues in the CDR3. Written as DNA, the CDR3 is TGTGCCAGCAGCAAGGACAGGGGGGTTTACGAGCAGTACTTC. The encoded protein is CASSKDRGVYEQYF.

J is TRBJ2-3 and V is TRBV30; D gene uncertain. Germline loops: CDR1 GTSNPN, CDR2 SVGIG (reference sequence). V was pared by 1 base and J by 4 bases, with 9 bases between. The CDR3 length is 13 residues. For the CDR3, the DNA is TGTGCCTGGAGTGCACCTTCCGCAGATACGCAGTATTTT. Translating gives CAWSAPSADTQYF.

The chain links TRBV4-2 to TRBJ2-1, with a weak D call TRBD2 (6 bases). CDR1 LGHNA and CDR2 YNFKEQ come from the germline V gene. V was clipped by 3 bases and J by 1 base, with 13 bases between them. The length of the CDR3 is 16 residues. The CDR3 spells CASSQDNRGSYNEQFF. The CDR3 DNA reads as TGTGCCAGCAGCCAGGATAATCGGGGGTCCTACAATGAGCAGTTCTTC.

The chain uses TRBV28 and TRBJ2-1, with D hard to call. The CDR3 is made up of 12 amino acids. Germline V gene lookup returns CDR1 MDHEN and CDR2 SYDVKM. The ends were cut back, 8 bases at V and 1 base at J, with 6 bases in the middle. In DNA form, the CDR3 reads TGTGCCAGCTTAGGTTCCTACAATGAGCAGTTCTTC. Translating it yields CASLGSYNEQFF.

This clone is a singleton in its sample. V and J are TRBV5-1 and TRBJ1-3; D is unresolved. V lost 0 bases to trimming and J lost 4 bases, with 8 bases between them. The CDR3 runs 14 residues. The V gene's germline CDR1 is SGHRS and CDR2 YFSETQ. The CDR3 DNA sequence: TGCGCCAGCAGCTTGGGAGGGTCAGGAAACACCATATATTTT. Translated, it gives CASSLGGSGNTIYF.

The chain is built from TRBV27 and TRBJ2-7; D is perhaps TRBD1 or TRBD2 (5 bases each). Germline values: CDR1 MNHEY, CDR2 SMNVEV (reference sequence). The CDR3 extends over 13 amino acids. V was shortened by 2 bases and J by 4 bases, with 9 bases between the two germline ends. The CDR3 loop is CASSLGGRYEQYF. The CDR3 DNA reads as TGTGCCAGCAGTTTAGGGGGAAGGTACGAGCAGTACTTC.

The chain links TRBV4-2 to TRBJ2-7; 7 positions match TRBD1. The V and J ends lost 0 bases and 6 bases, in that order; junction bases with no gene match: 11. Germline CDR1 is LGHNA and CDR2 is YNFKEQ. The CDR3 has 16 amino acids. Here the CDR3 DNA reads TGTGCCAGCAGCCAAGATCGGAAACAGGGGAAGTCCGAGCAGTACTTC. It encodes CASSQDRKQGKSEQYF.

The CDR3 here is CASSERVGETQYF. In DNA form, the CDR3 reads TGCGCCAGCAGTGAGAGGGTTGGGGAGACCCAGTACTTC. The rearrangement joins TRBV10-1 to TRBJ2-5, with D unresolved. Per the germline V gene, CDR1 is WNHNN and CDR2 is SYGVQD (reference sequence). CDR3 size: 13 residues. V was trimmed by 2 bases and J by 5 bases, leaving 9 bases between them.

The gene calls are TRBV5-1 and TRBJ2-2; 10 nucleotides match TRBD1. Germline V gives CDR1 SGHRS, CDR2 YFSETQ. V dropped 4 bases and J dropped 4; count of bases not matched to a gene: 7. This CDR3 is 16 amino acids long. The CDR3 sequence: CASSLGQGIATGELFF. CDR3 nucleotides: TGCGCCAGCAGCCTGGGACAGGGGATCGCCACCGGGGAGCTGTTTTTT.

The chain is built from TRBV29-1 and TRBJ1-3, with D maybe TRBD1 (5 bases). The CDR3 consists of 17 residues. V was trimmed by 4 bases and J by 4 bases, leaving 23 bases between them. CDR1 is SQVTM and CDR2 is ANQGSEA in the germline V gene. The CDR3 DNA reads TGCAGCGTTGGCGGGGGTGGTGGAATGGCTGGAGGAAACACCATATATTTT. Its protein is CSVGGGGGMAGGNTIYF. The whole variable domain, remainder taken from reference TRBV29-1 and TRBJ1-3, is SAVISQKPSRDICQRGTSLTIQCQVDSQVTMMFWYRQQPGQSLTLIATANQGSEATYESGFVIDKFPISRPNLTFSTLTVSNMSPEDSSIYLCSVGGGGGMAGGNTIYFGEGSWLTVV.

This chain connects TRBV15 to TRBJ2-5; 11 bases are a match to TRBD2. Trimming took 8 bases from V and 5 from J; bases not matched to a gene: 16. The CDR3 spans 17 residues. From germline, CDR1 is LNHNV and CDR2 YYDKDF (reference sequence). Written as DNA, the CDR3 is TGTGCCACCGGGTCGTCAGTTACTAGCGGGAGCGGTGAGACCCAGTACTTC. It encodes CATGSSVTSGSGETQYF.

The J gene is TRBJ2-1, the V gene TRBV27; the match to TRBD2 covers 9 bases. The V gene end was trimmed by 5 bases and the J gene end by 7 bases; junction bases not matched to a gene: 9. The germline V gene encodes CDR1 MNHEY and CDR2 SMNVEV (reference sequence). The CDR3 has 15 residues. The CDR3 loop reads CASSRKGLAENEQFF. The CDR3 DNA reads TGTGCCAGCAGTCGCAAGGGACTAGCCGAAAATGAGCAGTTCTTC.

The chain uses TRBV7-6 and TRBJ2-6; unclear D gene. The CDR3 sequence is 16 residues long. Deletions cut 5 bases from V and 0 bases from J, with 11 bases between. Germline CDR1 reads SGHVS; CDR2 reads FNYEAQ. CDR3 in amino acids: CASSQRPPSGANVLTF. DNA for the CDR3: TGTGCCAGCAGCCAGAGACCGCCCTCTGGGGCCAACGTCCTGACTTTC.

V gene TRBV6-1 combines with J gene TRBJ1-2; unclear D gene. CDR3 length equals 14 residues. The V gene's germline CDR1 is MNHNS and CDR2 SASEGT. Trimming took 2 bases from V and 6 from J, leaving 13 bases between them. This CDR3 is CASSEWVVSDGYTF. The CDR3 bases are TGTGCCAGCAGTGAATGGGTGGTTTCCGATGGCTACACCTTC.

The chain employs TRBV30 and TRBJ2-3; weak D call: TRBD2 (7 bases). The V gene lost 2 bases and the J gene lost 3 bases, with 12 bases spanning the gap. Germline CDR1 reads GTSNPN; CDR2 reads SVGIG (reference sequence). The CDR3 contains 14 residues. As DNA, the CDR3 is TGTGCCTGGAGTCGTGGGGGGGCGACAGATACGCAGTATTTT. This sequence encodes CAWSRGGATDTQYF.

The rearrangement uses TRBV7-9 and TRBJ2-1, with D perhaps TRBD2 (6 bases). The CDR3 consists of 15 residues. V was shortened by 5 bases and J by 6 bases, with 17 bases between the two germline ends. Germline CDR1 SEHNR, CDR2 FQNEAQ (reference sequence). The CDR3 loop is CASSPVSGASNEQFF. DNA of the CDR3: TGTGCCAGCAGCCCGGTGTCGGGAGCCAGCAATGAGCAGTTCTTC.